This T cell receptor beta chain is from a study of blood T cells in healthy people across ages. A J-beta primer mix and a sample-barcoded 5' primer were used in a second PCR of about 7 to 12 cycles. TCRdb reprocessed the 5' RACE reads with MiXCR, giving one entry per CDR3 protein. The table lists roughly 680,000 distinct CDR3 sequences, around a fifth of them singletons. The germline CDR1 and CDR2 sequences are MGHRA and YSYEKL. J was trimmed by 2 bases and V by 4 bases; bases with no gene match: 9. The CDR3 is made up of 17 amino acids. This TCR derives from a man in his 70s in good health. The sample taken for sequencing was blood. The chain couples TRBV4-1 to TRBJ1-1; TRBD1 aligns across 11 bases. CDR3 residues: CASSPIPGTGGNTEAFF. The CDR3 DNA is TGCGCCAGCAGCCCAATTCCCGGGACAGGGGGTAACACTGAAGCTTTCTTT.